Below, 6 T cell receptor beta chains from the same sample are listed, as sequenced in a study of blood T cell repertoires in COVID-19. Clones were sequenced by immunoSEQ multiplex PCR, and TCRdb holds only the in-frame ones, with some missing. The repertoire includes about 120,000 clones, around 80% of them detected once, and approximately 35% sits in the top ten. Sample: peripheral blood. The receptors here all came from a man in his forties with active or convalescent COVID-19.

The chain uses TRBV11-1 and TRBJ2-5; 11 bases line up with TRBD1. The germline V gene has CDR1 SGHAT and CDR2 FQDESV (reference sequence). The junction had 8 bases not matched to a gene; V was cut back by 1 base and J by 10 bases. CDR3 length: 15 residues. CDR3 amino acids: CASSLDWDRGRIQYF. The DNA for the CDR3 is TGTGCCAGCAGCTTAGACTGGGACAGGGGGAGGATCCAGTACTTC.

This chain connects TRBV7-3 to TRBJ2-1; 11 bases are a match to TRBD2. Per the germline V gene, CDR1 is SGHTA and CDR2 is FQGTGA. V shed 5 bases, J shed 4 bases, and the junction held 4 bases outside the gene matches. The CDR3 is made up of 15 amino acids. The CDR3 spells CASSARLAGYNEQFF. CDR3 sequence (DNA): TGTGCCAGCAGCGCACGACTAGCGGGATACAATGAGCAGTTCTTC.

The rearrangement uses TRBV18 and TRBJ2-7; possible D gene TRBD1, 5 bases. V was cut by 2 bases and J by 6 bases, with 14 bases left in between. Germline CDR1 and CDR2: KGHSH and LQKENI. This CDR3 comprises 14 residues. The CDR3 region has the DNA TGTGCCAGCTCACCAACGACAGCGCAAGGCGAGCAGTACTTC. Its protein product is CASSPTTAQGEQYF.

V and J are TRBV7-6 and TRBJ1-4; TRBD1 might be the D (6 bases). This CDR3 contains 15 residues. CDR1 and CDR2 from the germline V gene are SGHVS and FNYEAQ. The germline V and J ends were trimmed by 5 bases and 4 bases, with 14 bases remaining between them. In DNA, the CDR3 is TGTGCCAGCAGCGAAAACGGACAGTTTAATGAAAAACTGTTTTTT. Protein: CASSENGQFNEKLFF.

The V gene is TRBV27, the J gene TRBJ1-6; perhaps TRBD1 as D (5 bases). There are 15 residues in the CDR3. CDR1 MNHEY and CDR2 SMNVEV come from the germline V gene (reference sequence). The V end lost 5 bases, the J end lost 6 bases, and 14 bases lay between the germline ends. The CDR3 spells CASSQTVPLNSPLHF. DNA for the CDR3: TGTGCCAGCAGTCAGACAGTCCCTCTTAATTCACCCCTCCACTTT.

This clone occurred a few times. This rearrangement joins TRBV6-6 to TRBJ2-1; TRBD2 matches at 9 bases. CDR3 size: 16 residues. The V and J ends lost 6 bases and 0 bases, in that order; junction bases with no gene match: 6. Germline V gene data show CDR1 as MNHNY and CDR2 as SVGAGI (reference sequence). In DNA form, the CDR3 reads TGTGCCAGCAGCCGAGGACTAGCGCCCTCCTACAATGAGCAGTTCTTC. Residues: CASSRGLAPSYNEQFF.